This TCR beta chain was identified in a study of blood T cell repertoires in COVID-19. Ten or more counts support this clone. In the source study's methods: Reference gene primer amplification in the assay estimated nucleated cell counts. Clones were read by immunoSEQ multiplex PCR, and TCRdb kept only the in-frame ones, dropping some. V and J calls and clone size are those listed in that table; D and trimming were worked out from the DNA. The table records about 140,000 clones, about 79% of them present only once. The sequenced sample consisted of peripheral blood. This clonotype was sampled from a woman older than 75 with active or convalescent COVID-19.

This CDR3 reads CAIKTGTQNTEAFF. CDR3 coding DNA: TGTGCCATCAAAACCGGGACACAGAACACTGAAGCTTTCTTT. The V and J genes are TRBV28 and TRBJ1-1; a weak D match, TRBD1 (6 bases). CDR3 size: 14 residues. Trimming shortened V by 10 bases and J by 1 base, and 16 bases separated the two germline ends. Germline V CDR1 and CDR2: MDHEN, SYDVKM.